The rows below give T cell receptor beta chains drawn from one sample of a study of identical twins. One entry per CDR3 protein, called by TCRdb with MiXCR from the 5' RACE reads. The data hold nearly 200,000 distinct CDR3 sequences, with 15% observed a single time. These data also formed part of another study, on T cells expressing NK-cell markers.

The sequenced sample was CD8+ T cells sorted from blood. These TCRs come from a woman aged 18-29 years in good health. Each CDR3 is given with its conserved first and last residue. Each record gives: V gene, J gene, CDR3 protein.

V gene: TRBV11-2; J gene: TRBJ2-4; CDR3 protein: CASSLGTIDIQYF
V gene: TRBV5-1; J gene: TRBJ2-3; CDR3 protein: CASSLIGGTDTQYF
V gene: TRBV6-5; J gene: TRBJ2-1; CDR3 protein: CASSYSLTEQFF
V gene: TRBV6-5; J gene: TRBJ2-1; CDR3 protein: CASSFALAGGGNEQFF
V gene: TRBV12-3/TRBV12-4; J gene: TRBJ2-1; CDR3 protein: CASSMTSGAYNEQFF
V gene: TRBV20-1; J gene: TRBJ1-2; CDR3 protein: CSTIPRDDYGYTF
V gene: TRBV5-6; J gene: TRBJ2-1; CDR3 protein: CASSLGLDNEQFF
V gene: TRBV29-1; J gene: TRBJ1-5; CDR3 protein: CSVAEGSSNQPQHF
V gene: TRBV12-3/TRBV12-4; J gene: TRBJ2-7; CDR3 protein: CASSSDRTYEQYF
V gene: TRBV9; J gene: TRBJ2-1; CDR3 protein: CASSTRDWGNEQFF
V gene: TRBV20-1; J gene: TRBJ1-4; CDR3 protein: CSANRQTSNEKLFF
V gene: TRBV29-1; J gene: TRBJ2-7; CDR3 protein: CSVTRAGGTTYEQYF